This T cell receptor (beta chain) emerged from a study of tumor-infiltrating lymphocytes in localized non-small cell lung cancer. Notes on the study in general: Each assay used a separate piece of the same tissue.

The length of the CDR3 is 16 residues. From germline, CDR1 is SGHRS and CDR2 YFSETQ. Losses at the gene ends were 3 bases for V and 2 bases for J; bases not matched to a gene: 9. Assay used: immunoSEQ multiplex PCR; TCRdb lists only in-frame clones, some missing. This sample has fewer than 12,000 clones, with roughly 60% found just once. To note about this clone: No antigen is known for it.

This chain links TRBV5-1 with TRBJ2-7; 9 bases are shared with TRBD1. Sequencing was done on a sample of lung tumor tissue. The TCR comes from a human donor with non-small cell lung cancer. The CDR3 protein is CASSWGQGSSTYEQYF. The DNA of the CDR3 is TGCGCCAGCAGCTGGGGACAGGGTAGTTCCACCTACGAGCAGTACTTC.